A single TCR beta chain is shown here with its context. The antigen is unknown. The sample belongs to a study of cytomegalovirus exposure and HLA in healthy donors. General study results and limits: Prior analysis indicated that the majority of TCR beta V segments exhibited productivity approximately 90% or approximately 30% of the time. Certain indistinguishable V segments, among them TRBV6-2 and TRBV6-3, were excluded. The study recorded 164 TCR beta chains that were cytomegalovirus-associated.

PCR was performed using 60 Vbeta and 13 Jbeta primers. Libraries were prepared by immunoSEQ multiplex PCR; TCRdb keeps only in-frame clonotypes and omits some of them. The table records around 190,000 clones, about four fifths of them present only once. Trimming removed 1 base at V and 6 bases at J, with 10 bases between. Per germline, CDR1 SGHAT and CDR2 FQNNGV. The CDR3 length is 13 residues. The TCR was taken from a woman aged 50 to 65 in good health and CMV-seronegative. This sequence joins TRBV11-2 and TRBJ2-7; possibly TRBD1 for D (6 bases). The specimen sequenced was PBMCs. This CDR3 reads CASSLGGLGEQYF. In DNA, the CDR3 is TGTGCCAGCAGCTTAGGGGGGCTAGGCGAGCAGTACTTC. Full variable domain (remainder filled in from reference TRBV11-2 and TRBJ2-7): EAGVAQSPRYKIIEKRQSVAFWCNPISGHATLYWYQQILGQGPKLLIQFQNNGVVDDSQLPKDRFSAERLKGVDSTLKIQPAKLEDSAVYLCASSLGGLGEQYFGPGTRLTVT.